The TCR beta chain described here comes from a study of blood T cell repertoires in COVID-19. Some clones are missing from TCRdb's copy, which holds only in-frame ones; the method was immunoSEQ multiplex PCR. Of about 67,000 clones detected, 75% to 90% appear once; the ten largest clones hold 4% to 5.5%. This TCR was recovered from a man aged 50-60 years with active COVID-19. The sample was peripheral blood.

CDR3 nucleotide sequence: TGTGCCAGCAGCCAGAGCCTCCAGGACAGGGGAACTTTCTTT. It is translated as CASSQSLQDRGTFF. The genes are TRBV3-1 (or the pseudogene TRBV3-2) and TRBJ1-1; 9 bases map to TRBD1. Germline V CDR1 and CDR2: LGHDT, YNNKEL (reference sequence). V shed 3 bases, J shed 12 bases, and the junction held 11 bases outside the gene matches. This CDR3 comprises 14 residues.